The 30 T cell receptor beta chains below all came from one sample that was sequenced in a study of blood T cells in healthy people across ages. Alongside a J-beta primer mix, a sample-barcoded 5' primer served in a second PCR lasting about 7 to 12 cycles. MiXCR, run by TCRdb on the 5' RACE reads, gives a single entry per CDR3 protein. Of 800,000 to 1,300,000 distinct CDR3 sequences detected, approximately 25% appear once; the ten largest clones hold approximately 0.75%. These data also formed part of another study, on T cells of mothers and their children.

The material sequenced was blood. These receptors came from a girl aged 2-10 years in good health.

This clonotype has more than one count but fewer than ten. The chain couples TRBV14 to TRBJ2-1; 7 positions agree with TRBD2. In germline, CDR1 is SGHDN, CDR2 FVKESK. Trimming removed 0 bases from V and 6 bases from J; junction bases left unmatched: 17. This CDR3 has 19 amino acids. CDR3 protein: CASSQDVLLTSPASNEQFF. Here the CDR3 DNA reads TGTGCCAGCAGCCAAGATGTACTTCTGACTAGCCCTGCCAGCAATGAGCAGTTCTTC.

The chain has TRBV12-3 or TRBV12-4 and TRBJ2-2, with 11 bases identical to TRBD1. The CDR3 covers 17 residues. V was clipped by 6 bases and J by 6 bases; unmatched bases: 12. DNA for the CDR3: TGTGCCAGCAGCTTCTCCGGGACAGGGGGATCATCCGGGGAGCTGTTTTTT. It is translated as CASSFSGTGGSSGELFF.

The table lists this clonotype with a few counts. This chain connects TRBV4-1 to TRBJ1-1; D perhaps matches TRBD1 (5 bases). This CDR3 is 18 amino acids long. Germline CDR1 and CDR2: MGHRA and YSYEKL. The germline V and J ends were trimmed by 1 base and 0 bases, with 18 bases remaining between them. The CDR3 protein is CASSQGLRRGELNTEAFF. As DNA, the CDR3 is TGCGCCAGCAGCCAAGGACTCCGGAGAGGGGAACTGAACACTGAAGCTTTCTTT.

A few counts support this clonotype. J is TRBJ1-5 and V is TRBV5-1; 7 bases match TRBD1. J was trimmed by 5 bases and V by 7 bases; bases with no gene match: 6. In germline, CDR1 is SGHRS, CDR2 YFSETQ. The CDR3 has 13 residues. The CDR3 loop reads CASSHGTDQPQHF. CDR3 DNA: TGCGCCAGCTCCCACGGGACAGATCAGCCCCAGCATTTT.

This chain joins TRBV9 and TRBJ2-3, with 8 bases fitting TRBD1. The length of the CDR3 is 15 residues. Germline V gene sequence: CDR1 SGDLS, CDR2 YYNGEE. Trimming took 0 bases from V and 6 from J; bases not matched to a gene: 6. CDR3 nucleotides: TGTGCCAGCAGCGTAGGACAGGGGAGTATGGATACGCAGTATTTT. This encodes CASSVGQGSMDTQYF.

The rearrangement joins TRBV6-5 to TRBJ1-1; D is perhaps TRBD1 (5 bases). Germline loops: CDR1 MNHEY, CDR2 SVGAGI. CDR3 size: 14 residues. V dropped 5 bases and J dropped 1 base, with 11 bases sitting between them. The CDR3 region is CASSGVGQNTEAFF. The DNA for the CDR3 is TGTGCCAGCAGTGGCGTCGGACAGAACACTGAAGCTTTCTTT.

This sequence joins TRBV27 and TRBJ2-5; 8 positions agree with TRBD1. The J call may be incorrect, as the DNA end agrees better with TRBJ2-7. This CDR3 contains 13 residues. From germline, CDR1 is MNHEY and CDR2 SMNVEV (reference sequence). The CDR3 here is CASSRTGTGEQYF. In nucleotides, the CDR3 is TGTGCCAGCAGTAGGACCGGGACAGGCGAGCAGTACTTC.

The V and J genes are TRBV20-1 and TRBJ2-3, with TRBD2 identical over 8 bases. This CDR3 contains 15 residues. Unmatched junction bases numbered 8, after V lost 0 bases and J lost 6 bases. Germline V gene sequence: CDR1 DFQATT, CDR2 SNEGSKA (reference sequence). The CDR3 DNA reads TGCAGTGCTAGAGACTCCTGGACTAGCAGTGATACGCAGTATTTT. Protein: CSARDSWTSSDTQYF.

A remark on this clonotype: A read error is possible here, since a much larger clone lies one base away. CDR3 bases: TGCAGCGCCCCATCGCCTCAGGGGGCAGGGCAGTACTTC. Protein sequence: CSAPSPQGAGQYF. The chain carries TRBV29-1 and TRBJ2-7; 8 bases line up with TRBD1. The CDR3 length is 13 residues. Germline trimming cut 7 bases from V and 9 bases from J; bases unmatched to any gene: 14. Germline V gene data show CDR1 as SQVTM and CDR2 as ANQGSEA.

Details on this clonotype: The germline gene is not matched at one end of the junction; a read error may be the cause. This chain connects TRBV28 to TRBJ2-5; D remains ambiguous. CDR1 and CDR2 from the germline V gene are MDHEN and SYDVKM. This CDR3 has 9 amino acids. The CDR3 spells CLTSLHPQF. Written as DNA, the CDR3 is TGTCTAACCAGTTTACACCCTCAGTTC.

V and J are TRBV9 and TRBJ2-1; 12 bases agree with TRBD2. CDR3 length: 20 residues. The V segment lost 3 bases and the J segment 0 bases; nucleotides outside the gene matches: 13. The germline V gene has CDR1 SGDLS and CDR2 YYNGEE. This chain's CDR3 is CASSATTGTSGLGSYNEQFF. The DNA for the CDR3 is TGTGCCAGCAGCGCAACAACCGGGACTAGCGGGCTCGGCTCCTACAATGAGCAGTTCTTC. The variable domain in full, with the rest retrieved from reference TRBV9 and TRBJ2-1, is DSGVTQTPKHLITATGQRVTLRCSPRSGDLSVYWYQQSLDQGLQFLIQYYNGEERAKGNILERFSAQQFPDLHSELNLSSLELGDSALYFCASSATTGTSGLGSYNEQFFGPGTRLTVL.

This clonotype turned up a few times. J is TRBJ2-5 and V is TRBV2; weak D call: TRBD1 (6 bases). In germline, CDR1 is SNHLY, CDR2 FYNNEI. The CDR3 spans 16 residues. The V and J ends lost 3 bases and 0 bases respectively, with 14 bases between them. In DNA, the CDR3 is TGTGCCAGCAGTGATGTAGGACAGCAGTACCAAGAGACCCAGTACTTC. Its protein product is CASSDVGQQYQETQYF.

This chain joins TRBV7-9 and TRBJ2-3; a possible D gene is TRBD2 (7 bases). This CDR3 has 16 amino acids. Germline loops: CDR1 SEHNR, CDR2 FQNEAQ (reference sequence). The germline V and J ends were trimmed by 3 bases and 10 bases, with 23 bases remaining between them. This chain's CDR3 is CASSFHSEGGRRPQYF. The CDR3, as DNA: TGTGCCAGCAGCTTTCACAGCGAGGGGGGGCGTCGACCGCAGTATTTT.

The CDR3 DNA is TGTGCCACCGTAGCGGGAGATATTCGTGAGCAGTTCTTC. It yields the protein CATVAGDIREQFF. The J gene is TRBJ2-1, the V gene TRBV12-3 or TRBV12-4; TRBD2 aligns across 9 bases. V dropped 10 bases and J dropped 9; count of bases not matched to a gene: 10. The length of the CDR3 is 13 residues.

This clonotype occurred once. The chain combines TRBV7-9 with TRBJ2-3; TRBD2 aligns across 10 bases. J gave up 0 bases and V 4 bases, and 13 bases lay outside the gene matches. CDR1 and CDR2 (germline): SEHNR, FQNEAQ (reference sequence). The CDR3 length is 19 residues. CDR3 sequence (DNA): TGTGCCAGCAGCTCCTCCGGGACTAGCGTTCTCTTTAGCACAGATACGCAGTATTTT. It codes for CASSSSGTSVLFSTDTQYF.

The rearrangement joins TRBV12-3 or TRBV12-4 to TRBJ2-5; maybe TRBD1 (6 bases). Gene TRBJ2-7 matches the end of the DNA better, so the J call may be wrong. The CDR3 spans 16 residues. CDR3 sequence reads: CASSLVFWWTVYEQYF. The CDR3, as DNA: TGTGCCAGCAGTTTAGTCTTTTGGTGGACAGTTTACGAGCAGTACTTC.

CDR3 coding DNA: TGCAGCGCAGGTTCCTTGGGTGGGACCTACAATGAGCAGTTCTTC. Translating gives CSAGSLGGTYNEQFF. The genes are TRBV29-1 and TRBJ2-1, with no clear D. V was trimmed by 7 bases and J by 2 bases, leaving 18 bases between them. The length of the CDR3 is 15 residues. Germline CDR1 and CDR2: SQVTM and ANQGSEA.

V is TRBV6-2 or TRBV6-3 and J is TRBJ1-4; TRBD1 might be the D (5 bases). V gave up 10 bases and J gave up 4 bases, with 13 bases separating them. CDR1 and CDR2 from the germline V gene are MNHEY and SVGEGT. The CDR3 is 13 amino acids. The CDR3 coding sequence is TGTGCCACTCTACAAGGGGATAATGAAAAACTGTTTTTT. This gives the protein CATLQGDNEKLFF.

V gene TRBV6-2 or TRBV6-3 combines with J gene TRBJ1-1; D remains unclear. Trimming cost V 0 bases and J 3 bases, with 11 bases left between them. The CDR3 runs 15 residues. CDR1 and CDR2 (germline): MNHEY, SVGEGT. CDR3 protein: CASSYSMSRDTEAFF. Here the CDR3 DNA reads TGTGCCAGCAGTTACTCGATGTCGAGGGACACTGAAGCTTTCTTT.

This chain uses TRBV18 with TRBJ2-2; D is ambiguous. This CDR3 has 15 amino acids. Germline V gene data show CDR1 as KGHSH and CDR2 as LQKENI. V shed 6 bases and J shed 4 bases, with 15 bases lying between them. The CDR3 region has the DNA TGTGCCAGCTCGCCCCAGACCGAACTCACCGGGGAGCTGTTTTTT. It codes for CASSPQTELTGELFF.

The chain uses TRBV5-1 and TRBJ2-7; TRBD1 matches at 9 bases. The CDR3 is 13 residues long. Germline CDR1 is SGHRS and CDR2 is YFSETQ. V dropped 4 bases and J dropped 3; count of bases not matched to a gene: 2. The CDR3, as DNA: TGCGCCAGCAGCAAGGGACAGGGCTACGAGCAGTACTTC. Protein sequence: CASSKGQGYEQYF.

The chain uses TRBV20-1 and TRBJ2-5; 15 nucleotides align to TRBD2. TRBJ2-7 explains the end of the DNA better; the J call may be wrong. The CDR3 length is 15 residues. Per germline, CDR1 DFQATT and CDR2 SNEGSKA (reference sequence). CDR3: CSERGTSGRTYEQYF. CDR3 in DNA: TGCAGTGAAAGAGGGACTAGCGGGAGGACCTACGAGCAGTACTTC.

The V call is TRBV19, the J call TRBJ2-5; 8 bases match TRBD2. The DNA end is more similar to TRBJ2-1, so the J call may be wrong. The CDR3 consists of 14 residues. The germline V gene has CDR1 LNHDA and CDR2 SQIVND (reference sequence). CDR3 residues: CASQLSGGAGEQFF. The CDR3 coding sequence is TGTGCCAGCCAGCTATCCGGGGGGGCAGGTGAGCAGTTCTTC.

This chain connects TRBV7-8 to TRBJ2-5; 8 bases line up with TRBD1. The J call may not be correct, given that the DNA end is closer to TRBJ2-1. CDR3 length: 12 amino acids. Germline loops: CDR1 SGHVS, CDR2 FQNEAQ. The CDR3 sequence: CASNTGGAEQFF. Here the CDR3 DNA reads TGTGCCAGCAACACAGGGGGTGCTGAGCAGTTCTTC.

The chain links TRBV7-9 to TRBJ2-2; 10 bases line up with TRBD2. This CDR3 is 17 amino acids long. The V gene's germline CDR1 is SEHNR and CDR2 FQNEAQ (reference sequence). Unmatched junction bases numbered 6, after V lost 5 bases and J lost 0 bases. CDR3: CASSLLAGFANTGELFF. CDR3 bases: TGTGCCAGCAGCCTACTAGCGGGGTTCGCGAACACCGGGGAGCTGTTTTTT.

This clonotype has a handful of counts. The chain links TRBV7-2 to TRBJ2-4; the D gene is possibly TRBD2 (6 bases). The ends were cut back, 9 bases at V and 8 bases at J, with 14 bases in the middle. Per germline, CDR1 SGHTA and CDR2 FQGNSA. The CDR3 extends over 12 amino acids. The chain's CDR3 is CASIDRRDIQYF. The CDR3, as DNA: TGTGCCAGTATAGACCGGAGGGACATTCAGTACTTC.

As for this clonotype: Its ends do not fully match the called genes, so a read error is possible. The V gene is TRBV29-1, the J gene TRBJ2-4; no definite D call. Germline lookup yields CDR1 SQVTM and CDR2 ANQGSEA. The CDR3 has 12 residues. CDR3 protein: CSVGPAQNIQYF. CDR3 DNA: TGCAGCGTTGGGCCAGCCCAAAACATTCAGTACTTC.

V is TRBV5-4 and J is TRBJ1-2; D call uncertain. Between the trimmed V and J ends, which lost 4 bases and 5 bases, there was a span of 24 bases. Germline V gene data show CDR1 as SGHNT and CDR2 as YYREEE (reference sequence). CDR3 size: 17 residues. DNA of the CDR3: TGTGCCAGCAGCCTCAGACCGGAGTCCCTCCTCAATTATGGCTACACCTTC. This codes for CASSLRPESLLNYGYTF. The variable domain in full, completed from reference TRBV5-4 and TRBJ1-2, reads ETGVTQSPTHLIKTRGQQVTLRCSSQSGHNTVSWYQQALGQGPQFIFQYYREEENGRGNFPPRFSGLQFPNYSSELNVNALELDDSALYLCASSLRPESLLNYGYTFGSGTRLTVV.

Concerning this clonotype itself: No conserved phenylalanine or tryptophan is present at the end of the CDR3, so a read error is the likely explanation. This chain connects TRBV5-1 to TRBJ2-1; possibly TRBD1 for D (5 bases). The CDR3 contains 15 residues. The ends were cut back, 3 bases at V and 4 bases at J, with 14 bases in the middle. In germline, CDR1 is SGHRS, CDR2 YFSETQ. DNA of the CDR3: TGCGCCAGCAGCTGGGGCGTTGGGGAATACAATGAGCAGTTCTCC. The encoded protein is CASSWGVGEYNEQFS.

This clonotype turned up a few times. This CDR3 is CASSSTTGANYEQYF. In DNA form, the CDR3 reads TGTGCCAGCAGTTCGACGACAGGGGCGAACTACGAGCAGTACTTC. The chain joins TRBV12-3 or TRBV12-4 to TRBJ2-7; TRBD1 aligns across 8 bases. V was clipped by 4 bases and J by 3 bases; unmatched bases: 8. This CDR3 has 15 amino acids.